The 26 T cell receptor beta chains listed next were all sequenced from one sample in a study of T-cell memory formation after mild COVID-19. One entry per CDR3 protein, called by TCRdb with MiXCR from the 5' RACE reads. Of roughly 350,000 distinct CDR3 sequences in the sample, roughly 21% were seen once. The sample consisted of PBMCs or a T cell subset sorted from them (not recorded which). These receptors all stem from an adult woman who had mild COVID-19 (a few samples of this study predate the infection). Cell type and time point are not known.

This clonotype has a handful of counts. The V call is TRBV5-1, the J call TRBJ1-5; a weak D match, TRBD1 (6 bases). This CDR3 spans 15 amino acids. Trimming left V 5 bases short and J 4 bases short, with 16 bases between. In germline, CDR1 is SGHRS, CDR2 YFSETQ. The CDR3 is CASSFSPGVNQPQHF. As DNA, the CDR3 is TGCGCCAGCAGTTTTTCACCAGGGGTAAATCAGCCCCAGCATTTT.

V is TRBV9 and J is TRBJ2-1; 7 nucleotides align to TRBD1. Trimming took 3 bases from V and 10 from J; bases not matched to a gene: 10. Per the germline V gene, CDR1 is SGDLS and CDR2 is YYNGEE. The length of the CDR3 is 14 residues. The CDR3 region is CASSEGLWDREQFF. Here the CDR3 DNA reads TGTGCCAGCAGCGAGGGCCTATGGGACAGAGAGCAGTTCTTC. Full variable domain (missing parts from reference TRBV9 and TRBJ2-1): DSGVTQTPKHLITATGQRVTLRCSPRSGDLSVYWYQQSLDQGLQFLIQYYNGEERAKGNILERFSAQQFPDLHSELNLSSLELGDSALYFCASSEGLWDREQFFGPGTRLTVL.

This chain links TRBV15 with TRBJ2-5; D gene uncertain. The CDR3 runs 15 residues. V was pared by 0 bases and J by 2 bases, with 10 bases between. Germline V CDR1 and CDR2: LNHNV, YYDKDF (reference sequence). CDR3 bases: TGTGCCACCAGCAGAGATTACTCAGGACAAGAGACCCAGTACTTC. Amino acid sequence: CATSRDYSGQETQYF.

This chain uses TRBV4-1 with TRBJ2-3; 11 bases fit TRBD2. Germline V gives CDR1 MGHRA, CDR2 YSYEKL. The CDR3 is 15 residues long. V lost 3 bases to trimming and J lost 2 bases; unmatched junction nucleotides: 1. In nucleotides, the CDR3 is TGCGCCAGCAGCCAGACTAGCGGGATCACAGATACGCAGTATTTT. This sequence encodes CASSQTSGITDTQYF.

In its sample, this clonotype was seen a few times. This chain joins TRBV7-8 and TRBJ1-2; no definite D call. The CDR3 contains 14 residues. Germline values: CDR1 SGHVS, CDR2 FQNEAQ. V was shortened by 5 bases and J by 4 bases, with 14 bases between the two germline ends. The CDR3 reads CASSPRREGYGYTF. The CDR3 coding sequence is TGTGCCAGCAGCCCACGAAGGGAAGGCTATGGCTACACCTTC.

This rearrangement joins TRBV6-5 to TRBJ2-5; D is unresolved. The V end was cut by 6 bases, the J end by 5 bases, with 19 bases between. This CDR3 is 15 amino acids long. Germline CDR1 MNHEY, CDR2 SVGAGI. The CDR3 DNA sequence: TGTGCCAGCAGCCAATACCCCCGCCGTTGGGAGACCCAGTACTTC. Translated, it gives CASSQYPRRWETQYF.

This chain uses TRBV24-1 with TRBJ2-7, with a tentative D call TRBD2 (5 bases). Germline values: CDR1 KGHDR, CDR2 SFDVKD. Deletions cut 5 bases from V and 6 bases from J, with 19 bases between. This CDR3 has 15 amino acids. For the CDR3, the DNA is TGTGCCACCAGTGCCGCTCAGCGGCGAGTCCTCGAGCAGTACTTC. It translates to CATSAAQRRVLEQYF.

The chain combines TRBV5-6 with TRBJ2-1; the D gene is possibly TRBD2 (5 bases). CDR1 SGHDT and CDR2 YYEEEE come from the germline V gene. The CDR3 length is 17 residues. V lost 0 bases to trimming and J lost 4 bases, with 17 bases between them. CDR3 sequence (DNA): TGTGCCAGCAGCTTGGCCAACACGGACTCCCGGTACAATGAGCAGTTCTTC. Translation: CASSLANTDSRYNEQFF.

This clonotype was counted only a few times. The rearrangement joins TRBV3-1 to TRBJ2-5, with D tentatively TRBD1 (6 bases). Germline-derived CDR1 and CDR2 are LGHDT and YNNKEL (reference sequence). The CDR3 length is 12 residues. V was shortened by 7 bases and J by 7 bases, with 13 bases between the two germline ends. CDR3 bases: TGTGCCAGCACGGGGACAAGCGTGACCCAGTACTTC. As protein: CASTGTSVTQYF.

V usage is TRBV20-1 and J usage is TRBJ1-1, with TRBD1 identical over 9 bases. This CDR3 has 14 residues. CDR1 DFQATT and CDR2 SNEGSKA come from the germline V gene (reference sequence). V was clipped by 0 bases and J by 3 bases; unmatched bases: 2. In nucleotides, the CDR3 is TGCAGTGCTAGAGAAACAGGGGGCTACACTGAAGCTTTCTTT. It encodes CSARETGGYTEAFF.

This chain links TRBV3-1 with TRBJ2-5, with 8 bases lining up with TRBD1. The trim removed 2 bases at V and 2 bases at J, leaving 1 base unmatched. The CDR3 runs 14 residues. CDR1 is LGHDT and CDR2 is YNNKEL in the germline V gene (reference sequence). The CDR3: CASSQRTGQETQYF. In DNA form, the CDR3 reads TGTGCCAGCAGCCAACGGACAGGGCAAGAGACCCAGTACTTC.

This clonotype has only a few counts. The genes are TRBV5-1 and TRBJ1-1; TRBD1 agrees at 9 bases. Germline V gene data show CDR1 as SGHRS and CDR2 as YFSETQ. Unmatched junction bases numbered 5, after V lost 2 bases and J lost 6 bases. The CDR3 spans 14 residues. DNA for the CDR3: TGCGCCAGCAGCTTCGCGGACAGGGGTCCTGAAGCTTTCTTT. Protein: CASSFADRGPEAFF.

V is TRBV7-8 and J is TRBJ2-3; no clear D gene. Germline values: CDR1 SGHVS, CDR2 FQNEAQ. The CDR3 length is 18 residues. V dropped 1 base and J dropped 2 bases, with 19 bases sitting between them. The CDR3 loop reads CASSLGVSRLLPTDTQYF. In nucleotides, the CDR3 is TGTGCCAGCAGCTTAGGGGTGTCGCGACTCCTCCCCACAGATACGCAGTATTTT.

This clonotype turned up a few times. The chain links TRBV29-1 to TRBJ2-7; possibly TRBD2 for D (6 bases). This CDR3 has 12 residues. The germline V gene encodes CDR1 SQVTM and CDR2 ANQGSEA. V was cut by 0 bases and J by 3 bases, with 6 bases left in between. The CDR3 sequence: CSVEDGGYEQYF. CDR3 in DNA: TGCAGCGTTGAAGACGGGGGCTACGAGCAGTACTTC.

This clonotype was detected a few times. J is TRBJ2-5 and V is TRBV9, with 11 bases identical to TRBD2. This CDR3 has 13 amino acids. Germline CDR1 and CDR2: SGDLS and YYNGEE. The V and J ends lost 3 bases and 5 bases, in that order; junction bases with no gene match: 0. Here the CDR3 reads CASSASGGETQYF. The CDR3 region has the DNA TGTGCCAGCAGCGCTAGCGGGGGGGAGACCCAGTACTTC. The whole variable domain, remainder taken from reference TRBV9 and TRBJ2-5, is DSGVTQTPKHLITATGQRVTLRCSPRSGDLSVYWYQQSLDQGLQFLIQYYNGEERAKGNILERFSAQQFPDLHSELNLSSLELGDSALYFCASSASGGETQYFGPGTRLLVL.

This clonotype has more than one count but fewer than ten. The V call is TRBV30, the J call TRBJ1-1, with a weak D call TRBD1 (6 bases). Germline CDR1 GTSNPN, CDR2 SVGIG (reference sequence). This CDR3 comprises 13 residues. Trimming shortened V by 0 bases and J by 3 bases, and 8 bases separated the two germline ends. This chain's CDR3 is CAWSVGGHTEAFF. CDR3 DNA: TGTGCCTGGAGTGTAGGGGGGCACACTGAAGCTTTCTTT.

This clonotype showed up many times. V usage is TRBV5-1 and J usage is TRBJ2-7; D uncertain. Germline V gene lookup returns CDR1 SGHRS and CDR2 YFSETQ. The CDR3 contains 14 residues. Deletions cut 0 bases from V and 1 base from J, with 8 bases between. CDR3 sequence reads: CASSLEPESYEQYF. The DNA for the CDR3 is TGCGCCAGCAGCTTGGAGCCGGAGTCCTACGAGCAGTACTTC. Variable domain in full (rest from reference TRBV5-1 and TRBJ2-7): KAGVTQTPRYLIKTRGQQVTLSCSPISGHRSVSWYQQTPGQGLQFLFEYFSETQRNKGNFPGRFSGRQFSNSRSEMNVSTLELGDSALYLCASSLEPESYEQYFGPGTRLTVT.

In its sample, this clonotype was seen a few times. This chain joins TRBV29-1 and TRBJ2-5; perhaps TRBD2 as D (5 bases). The V gene lost 0 bases and the J gene lost 2 bases, with 10 bases spanning the gap. This CDR3 is 14 amino acids long. Germline CDR1 reads SQVTM; CDR2 reads ANQGSEA. The CDR3 coding sequence is TGCAGCGTTGAAGATCCAAGAGGGCAAGAGACCCAGTACTTC. This codes for CSVEDPRGQETQYF.

V is TRBV2 and J is TRBJ1-4; TRBD1 aligns across 7 bases. This CDR3 region has 12 residues. The V gene's germline CDR1 is SNHLY and CDR2 FYNNEI. Unmatched junction bases numbered 3, after V lost 7 bases and J lost 7 bases. The CDR3: CASNTGVEKLFF. The CDR3 bases are TGTGCCAGCAATACAGGGGTTGAAAAACTGTTTTTT. Complete variable domain (other parts from reference TRBV2 and TRBJ1-4): EPEVTQTPSHQVTQMGQEVILRCVPISNHLYFYWYRQILGQKVEFLVSFYNNEISEKSEIFDDQFSVERPDGSNFTLKIRSTKLEDSAMYFCASNTGVEKLFFGSGTQLSVL.

The chain is built from TRBV20-1 and TRBJ2-1; TRBD2 matches at 9 bases. Germline V gene lookup returns CDR1 DFQATT and CDR2 SNEGSKA (reference sequence). CDR3 length: 14 amino acids. The junction had 9 bases not matched to a gene; V was cut back by 4 bases and J by 8 bases. The CDR3 loop is CSATAGGPSHEQFF. The CDR3, as DNA: TGCAGTGCTACGGCGGGGGGGCCGAGTCATGAGCAGTTCTTC.

In this sample, this clonotype turned up a few times. This chain uses TRBV27 with TRBJ1-5; D not certain. V lost 9 bases, J lost 1 base, and 10 bases lay in between. This CDR3 is built from 13 residues. CDR1 MNHEY and CDR2 SMNVEV come from the germline V gene (reference sequence). The DNA for the CDR3 is TGTGCCAGTAGGGCGGGGAGCAATCAGCCCCAGCATTTT. It codes for CASRAGSNQPQHF.

In its sample, this clonotype was seen a few times. J is TRBJ1-1 and V is TRBV7-3, with 7 bases lining up with TRBD1. Germline loops: CDR1 SGHTA, CDR2 FQGTGA. This CDR3 is built from 13 residues. The J segment lost 5 bases and the V segment lost 4 bases, leaving 4 bases of the junction unmatched. The CDR3 nucleotides are TGTGCCAGCAGCTCACCAGGGGGAACTGAAGCTTTCTTT. Translation gives CASSSPGGTEAFF.

This chain connects TRBV12-3 or TRBV12-4 to TRBJ1-1, with no clear D. V gave up 5 bases and J gave up 1 base, with 11 bases separating them. This CDR3 is built from 14 residues. This chain's CDR3 is CASSQTASNTEAFF. The CDR3 DNA reads as TGTGCCAGCAGTCAGACGGCCTCGAACACTGAAGCTTTCTTT.

This clonotype has ten or more counts. The CDR3 DNA follows: TGCAGTGCTCAGCACACTAGCGGGGTCGAGCAGTACTTC. Its translation is CSAQHTSGVEQYF. The rearrangement uses TRBV20-1 and TRBJ2-7; TRBD2 matches 10 bases. Germline-derived CDR1 and CDR2 are DFQATT and SNEGSKA (reference sequence). This CDR3 has 13 residues. The J segment lost 6 bases and the V segment lost 5 bases, leaving 7 bases of the junction unmatched.

In this sample, this clonotype turned up many times. The chain recombines TRBV5-1 with TRBJ2-5; D not resolved. The CDR3 is 13 amino acids. With 0 bases removed from V and 5 bases from J, the gap between germline ends came to 8 bases. Germline loops: CDR1 SGHRS, CDR2 YFSETQ. The CDR3 bases are TGCGCCAGCAGCTTGGATGAGGAGGAGACCCAGTACTTC. It yields the protein CASSLDEEETQYF.

V gene TRBV7-9 combines with J gene TRBJ2-3; 12 bases map to TRBD1. The V gene's germline CDR1 is SEHNR and CDR2 FQNEAQ (reference sequence). V was clipped by 3 bases and J by 5 bases; unmatched bases: 6. The CDR3 is 16 amino acids. This CDR3 reads CASSLGDRGQRDTQYF. CDR3 sequence (DNA): TGTGCCAGCAGCTTGGGGGACAGGGGGCAGAGAGATACGCAGTATTTT.